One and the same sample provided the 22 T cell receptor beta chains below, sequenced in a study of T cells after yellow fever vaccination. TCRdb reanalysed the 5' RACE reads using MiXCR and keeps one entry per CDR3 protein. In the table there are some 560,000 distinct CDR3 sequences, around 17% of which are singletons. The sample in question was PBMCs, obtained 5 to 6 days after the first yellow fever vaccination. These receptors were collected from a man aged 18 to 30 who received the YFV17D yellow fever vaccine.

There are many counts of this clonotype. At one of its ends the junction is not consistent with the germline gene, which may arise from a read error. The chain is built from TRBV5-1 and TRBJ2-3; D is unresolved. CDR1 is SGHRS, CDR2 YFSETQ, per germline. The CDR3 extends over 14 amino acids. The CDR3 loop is CASSLGVSTDTQYF. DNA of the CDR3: TGTGCCAGCAGCTTAGGAGTCAGCACAGATACGCAGTATTTT.

The CDR3 DNA reads TGTGCCAGCAGTTTACCCGAGGCGGAGACCCAGTACTTC. This encodes CASSLPEAETQYF. The genes are TRBV28 and TRBJ2-5; D not resolved. The CDR3 totals 13 residues. CDR1 and CDR2 from the germline V gene are MDHEN and SYDVKM. Trimming took 2 bases from V and 5 from J, leaving 9 bases between them.

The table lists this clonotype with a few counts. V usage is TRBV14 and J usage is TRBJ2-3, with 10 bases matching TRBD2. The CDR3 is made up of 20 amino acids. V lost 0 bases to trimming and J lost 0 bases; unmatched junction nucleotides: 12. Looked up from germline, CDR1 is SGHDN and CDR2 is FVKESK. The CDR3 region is CASSQDDPLAGASSTDTQYF. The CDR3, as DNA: TGTGCCAGCAGCCAAGATGATCCCCTAGCGGGGGCTTCTAGCACAGATACGCAGTATTTT.

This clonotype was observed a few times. As DNA, the CDR3 is TGTGCCAGCAGGCTCCGGGATCTACACTGGGAAGCTTTCTTT. Amino acid sequence: CASRLRDLHWEAFF. The chain recombines TRBV12-3 or TRBV12-4 with TRBJ1-1; D remains unclear. The CDR3 is 14 amino acids. V lost 6 bases and J lost 8, with 19 bases in between.

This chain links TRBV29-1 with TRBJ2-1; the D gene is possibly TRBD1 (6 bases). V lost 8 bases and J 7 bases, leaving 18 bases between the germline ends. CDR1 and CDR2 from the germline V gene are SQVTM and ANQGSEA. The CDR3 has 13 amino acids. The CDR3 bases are TGCAGCCCAAGACTCGGGACACCGAATGAGCAGTTCTTC. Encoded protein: CSPRLGTPNEQFF.

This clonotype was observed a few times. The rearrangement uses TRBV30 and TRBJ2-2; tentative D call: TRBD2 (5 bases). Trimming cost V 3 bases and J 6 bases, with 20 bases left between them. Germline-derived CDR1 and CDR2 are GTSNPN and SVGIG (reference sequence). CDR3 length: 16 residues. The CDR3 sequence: CAWRHRAGWEPGELFF. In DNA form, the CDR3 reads TGTGCCTGGAGGCACCGGGCCGGCTGGGAGCCCGGGGAGCTGTTTTTT. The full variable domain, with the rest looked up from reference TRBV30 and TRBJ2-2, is SQTIHQWPATLVQPVGSPLSLECTVEGTSNPNLYWYRQAAGRGLQLLFYSVGIGQISSEVPQNLSASRPQDRQFILSSKKLLLSDSGFYLCAWRHRAGWEPGELFFGEGSRLTVL.

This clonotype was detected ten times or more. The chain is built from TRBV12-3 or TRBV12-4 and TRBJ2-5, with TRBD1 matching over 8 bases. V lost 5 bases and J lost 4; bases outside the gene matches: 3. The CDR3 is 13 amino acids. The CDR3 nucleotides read TGTGCCAGCAGTAGAGGGACAGGAGAGACCCAGTACTTC. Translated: CASSRGTGETQYF.

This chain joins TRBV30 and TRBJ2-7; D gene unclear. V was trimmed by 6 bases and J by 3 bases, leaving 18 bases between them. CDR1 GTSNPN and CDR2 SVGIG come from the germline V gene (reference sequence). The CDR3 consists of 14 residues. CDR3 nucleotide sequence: TGTGCCTGCAACACCCCTAGTCACCTCTACGAGCAGTACTTC. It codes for CACNTPSHLYEQYF.

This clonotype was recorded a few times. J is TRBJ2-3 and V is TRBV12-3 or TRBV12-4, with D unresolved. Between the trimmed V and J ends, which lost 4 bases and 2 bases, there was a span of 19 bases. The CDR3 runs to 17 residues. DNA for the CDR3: TGTGCCAGCAGTTCCACTTCGCCCCTGACCTCCACAGATACGCAGTATTTT. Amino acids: CASSSTSPLTSTDTQYF.

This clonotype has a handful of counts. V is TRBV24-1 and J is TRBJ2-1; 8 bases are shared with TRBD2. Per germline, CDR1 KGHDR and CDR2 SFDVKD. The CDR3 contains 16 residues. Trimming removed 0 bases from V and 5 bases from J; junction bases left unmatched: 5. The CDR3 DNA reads TGTGCCACCAGTGATTTGCAAAGCGGGGGTAACAATGAGCAGTTCTTC. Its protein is CATSDLQSGGNNEQFF.

DNA of the CDR3: TGCGCCAGCAGGACCACAGGGGTCCTTAGGGCAGATACGCAGTATTTT. Amino acids: CASRTTGVLRADTQYF. The chain employs TRBV5-1 and TRBJ2-3; 7 bases are a match to TRBD1. This CDR3 comprises 16 residues. Germline CDR1 reads SGHRS; CDR2 reads YFSETQ. V gave up 5 bases and J gave up 4 bases; unmatched junction bases: 13. Combining the CDR3 with reference TRBV5-1 and TRBJ2-3 gives the whole variable domain KAGVTQTPRYLIKTRGQQVTLSCSPISGHRSVSWYQQTPGQGLQFLFEYFSETQRNKGNFPGRFSGRQFSNSRSEMNVSTLELGDSALYLCASRTTGVLRADTQYFGPGTRLTVL.

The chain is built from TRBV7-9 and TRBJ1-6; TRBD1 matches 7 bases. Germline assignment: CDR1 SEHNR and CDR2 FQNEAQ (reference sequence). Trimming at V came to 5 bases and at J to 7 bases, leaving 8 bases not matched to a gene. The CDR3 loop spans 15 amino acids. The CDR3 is CASSDSQGVNSPLHF. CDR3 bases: TGTGCCAGCAGCGATTCCCAGGGGGTCAATTCACCCCTCCACTTT.

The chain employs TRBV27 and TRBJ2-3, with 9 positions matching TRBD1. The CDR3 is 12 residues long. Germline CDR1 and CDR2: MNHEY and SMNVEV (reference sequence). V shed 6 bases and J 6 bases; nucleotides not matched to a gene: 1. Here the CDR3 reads CASRTGGDTQYF. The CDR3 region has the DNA TGTGCCAGCAGGACAGGGGGGGATACGCAGTATTTT.

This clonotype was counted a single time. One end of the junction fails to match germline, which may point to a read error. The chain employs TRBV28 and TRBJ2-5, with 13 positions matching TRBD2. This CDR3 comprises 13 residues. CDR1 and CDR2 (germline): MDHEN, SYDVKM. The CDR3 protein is CASSSGLAGARKF. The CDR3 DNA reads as TGTGCCAGCAGTTCCGGACTAGCGGGGGCCCGAAAATTC.

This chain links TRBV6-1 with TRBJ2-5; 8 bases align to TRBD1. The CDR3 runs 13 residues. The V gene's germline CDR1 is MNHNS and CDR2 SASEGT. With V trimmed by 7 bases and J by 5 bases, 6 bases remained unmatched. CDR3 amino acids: CASTTPGGETQYF. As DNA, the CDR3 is TGTGCCAGCACCACTCCAGGGGGCGAGACCCAGTACTTC.

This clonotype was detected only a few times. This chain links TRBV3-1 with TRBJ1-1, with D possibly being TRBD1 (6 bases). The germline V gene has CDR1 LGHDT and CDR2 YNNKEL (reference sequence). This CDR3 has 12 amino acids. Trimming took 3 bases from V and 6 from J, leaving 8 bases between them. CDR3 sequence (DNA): TGTGCCAGCAGCCATGAGGGGGCTGAAGCTTTCTTT. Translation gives CASSHEGAEAFF.

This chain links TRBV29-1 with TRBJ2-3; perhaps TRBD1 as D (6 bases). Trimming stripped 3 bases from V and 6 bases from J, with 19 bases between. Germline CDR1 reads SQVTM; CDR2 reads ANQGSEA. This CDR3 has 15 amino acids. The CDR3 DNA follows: TGCAGCGTTGAGAACAGGGTTGGAAGTCTGGATACGCAGTATTTT. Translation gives CSVENRVGSLDTQYF.

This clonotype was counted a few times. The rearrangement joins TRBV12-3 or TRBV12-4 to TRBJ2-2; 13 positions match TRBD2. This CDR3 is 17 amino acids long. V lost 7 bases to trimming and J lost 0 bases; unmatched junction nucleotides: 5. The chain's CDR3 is CASIRTSGGPNTGELFF. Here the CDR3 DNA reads TGTGCCAGCATCCGGACTAGCGGGGGTCCGAACACCGGGGAGCTGTTTTTT.

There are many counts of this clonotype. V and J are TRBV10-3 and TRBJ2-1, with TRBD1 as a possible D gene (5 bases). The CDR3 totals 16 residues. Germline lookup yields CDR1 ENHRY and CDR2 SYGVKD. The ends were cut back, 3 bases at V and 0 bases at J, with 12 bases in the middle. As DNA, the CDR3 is TGTGCCATCAGTGACTTCGGGCAGGGCTCCTACAATGAGCAGTTCTTC. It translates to CAISDFGQGSYNEQFF.

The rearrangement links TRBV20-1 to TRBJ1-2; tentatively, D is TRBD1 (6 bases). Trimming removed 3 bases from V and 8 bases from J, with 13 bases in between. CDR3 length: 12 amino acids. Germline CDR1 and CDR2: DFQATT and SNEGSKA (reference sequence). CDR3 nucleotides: TGCAGTGCTAGCTTAACAGGGCCCGGCTACACCTTC. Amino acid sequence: CSASLTGPGYTF.

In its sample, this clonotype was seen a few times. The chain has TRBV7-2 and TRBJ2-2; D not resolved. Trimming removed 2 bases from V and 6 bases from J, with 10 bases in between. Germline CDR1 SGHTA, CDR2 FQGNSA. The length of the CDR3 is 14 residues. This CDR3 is CASSLYSPSGELFF. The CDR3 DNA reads TGTGCCAGCAGCTTATACTCACCATCCGGGGAGCTGTTTTTT.

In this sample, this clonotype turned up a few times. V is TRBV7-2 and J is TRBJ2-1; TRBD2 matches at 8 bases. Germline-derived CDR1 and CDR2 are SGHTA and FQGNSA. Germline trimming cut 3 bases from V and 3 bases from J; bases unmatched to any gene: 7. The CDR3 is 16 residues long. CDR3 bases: TGTGCCAGCAGCTTTACGGGGGGGCCTTTCTACAATGAGCAGTTCTTC. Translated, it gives CASSFTGGPFYNEQFF.